This T cell receptor (beta chain) was observed in a study of blood T cells in healthy people across ages. Study observations and caveats: Diversity was estimated from one million T cells, and these estimates were considered underestimates.

Note on this clonotype: Antigen: not known.

Primed by a sample-barcoded 5' primer and a J-beta primer mix, a second PCR proceeded for roughly 6 to 12 cycles. TCRdb re-analysed the 5' RACE reads in MiXCR, keeping a single row per CDR3 protein. Seen here are about 900,000 distinct CDR3 sequences, approximately 67% observed once, and the top ten hold about a quarter. Each sample used at least 6 million PBMCs. Sequencing used blood. This clonotype was sampled from a man aged 30 to 39 in good health.

This chain's CDR3 is CASSPHRGRQETQYF. In DNA, the CDR3 is TGTGCCAGCAGCCCCCACAGGGGACGCCAAGAGACCCAGTACTTC. The chain links TRBV7-2 to TRBJ2-5; 7 bases are a match to TRBD1. Germline loops: CDR1 SGHTA, CDR2 FQGNSA. Losses at the gene ends were 5 bases for V and 1 base for J; bases not matched to a gene: 7. The CDR3 totals 15 residues.